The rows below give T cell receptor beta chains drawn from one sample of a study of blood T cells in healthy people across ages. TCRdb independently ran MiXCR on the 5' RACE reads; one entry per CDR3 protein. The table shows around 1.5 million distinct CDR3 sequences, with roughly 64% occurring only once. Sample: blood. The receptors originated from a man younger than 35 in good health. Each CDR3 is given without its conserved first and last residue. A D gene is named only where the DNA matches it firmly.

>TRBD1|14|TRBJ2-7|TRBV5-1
ASSLAGTGAIYEQY
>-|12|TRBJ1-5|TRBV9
ASSVEGWDQPQH
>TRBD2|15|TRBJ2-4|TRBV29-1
SVDGTSGELAKNIQY
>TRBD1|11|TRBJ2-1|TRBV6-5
ASSNRGLNEQF
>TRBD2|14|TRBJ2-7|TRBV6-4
ASSNKRLAGAYEQY
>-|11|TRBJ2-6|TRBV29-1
SVTPSGANVLT
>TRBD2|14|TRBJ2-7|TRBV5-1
ASSLGLAGVVYEQY
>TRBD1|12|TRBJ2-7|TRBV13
ASSSGTGTHEQY
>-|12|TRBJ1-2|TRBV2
ASGDSSFLYGYT
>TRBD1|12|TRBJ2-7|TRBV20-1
SARGDRDFYEQY
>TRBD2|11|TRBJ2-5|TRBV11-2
ASSSLGGMDQY
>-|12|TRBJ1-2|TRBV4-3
ASSQDVTDYGYT
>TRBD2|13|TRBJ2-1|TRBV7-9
ASSLVLAGSDEQF
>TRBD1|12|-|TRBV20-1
SARVLTGTYEQY
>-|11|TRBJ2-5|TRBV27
ASSLRGYNEQY
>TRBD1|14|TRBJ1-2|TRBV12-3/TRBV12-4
ASSSRQGGVVYGYT
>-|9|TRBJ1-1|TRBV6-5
ASSSSGQAF
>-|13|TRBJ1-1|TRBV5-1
ASSLAPNMNTEAF
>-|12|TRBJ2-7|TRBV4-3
ASSQDGNSLEQY
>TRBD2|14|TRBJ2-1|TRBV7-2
ASSSQGGGTYNEQF
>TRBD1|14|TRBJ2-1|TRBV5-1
ASSPRGTGIYNEQF
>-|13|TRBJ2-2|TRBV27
ASSLSVPITGELF
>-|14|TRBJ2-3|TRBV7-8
ASISGRLVNTDTQY
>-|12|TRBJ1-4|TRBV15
ATSRAGYAEKLF
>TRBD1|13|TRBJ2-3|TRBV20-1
SARVTGVFTDTQY
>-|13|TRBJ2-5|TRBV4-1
ASSQGQAGWETQY
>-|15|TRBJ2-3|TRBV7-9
ASSSGELGLQTDTQY
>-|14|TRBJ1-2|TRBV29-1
SVHRPPTGINYGYT
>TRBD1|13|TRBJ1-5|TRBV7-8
ASSPGTGPGQPQH
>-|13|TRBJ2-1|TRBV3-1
ASSPILTSYNEQF
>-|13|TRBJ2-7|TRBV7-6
ASSLVELNSYEQY
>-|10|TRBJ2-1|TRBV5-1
ASSPVRGEQF
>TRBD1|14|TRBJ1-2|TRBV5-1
ASSPRDSRPNYGYT
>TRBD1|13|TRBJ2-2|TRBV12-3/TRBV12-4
ASTSGQPSTGELF
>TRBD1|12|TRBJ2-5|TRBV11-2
ASRLGTGQETQY
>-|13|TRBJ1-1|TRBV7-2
ASSHDGRMNTEAF
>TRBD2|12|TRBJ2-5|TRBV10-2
ASSETSGGVWTY
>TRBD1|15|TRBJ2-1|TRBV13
ASSLEGTGEEFHEQF
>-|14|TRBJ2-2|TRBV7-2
ASSSWEEVTTGELF
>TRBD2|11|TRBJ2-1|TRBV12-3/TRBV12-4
ASSLTGLDEQF
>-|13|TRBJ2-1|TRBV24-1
ATSSGGSSYNEQF
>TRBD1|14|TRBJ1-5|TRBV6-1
ASRRDRGRGNQPQH
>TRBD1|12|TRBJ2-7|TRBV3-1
ASSLNRGTNEQY
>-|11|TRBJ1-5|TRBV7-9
ASSIRGDQPQH
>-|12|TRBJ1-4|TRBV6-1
ASSEGGSGEKLF
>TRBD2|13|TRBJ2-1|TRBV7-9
ASSLIASGVNEQF
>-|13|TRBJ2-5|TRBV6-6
ASSSQGHPQETQY
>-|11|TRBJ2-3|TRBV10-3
AISGSRTDTQY
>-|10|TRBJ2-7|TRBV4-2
ASSQDWREQY
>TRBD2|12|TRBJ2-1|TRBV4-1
ASSWGLGNTEQF
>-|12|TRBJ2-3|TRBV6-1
ASKVGQGTDTQY
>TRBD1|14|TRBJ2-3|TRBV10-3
AISNYRGTSTDTQY
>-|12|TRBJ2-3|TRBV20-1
SAQGRVSTDTQY
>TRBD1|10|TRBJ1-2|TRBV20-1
SARATGDGYT
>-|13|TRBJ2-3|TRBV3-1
ASSQEWVGPGTQY
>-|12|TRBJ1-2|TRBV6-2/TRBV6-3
ASIASEANYGYT
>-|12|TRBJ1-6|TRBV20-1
SARGEGPYSPLH
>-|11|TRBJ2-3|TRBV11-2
ASSTGVVGTQY
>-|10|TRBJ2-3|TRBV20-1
SASARTDTQY
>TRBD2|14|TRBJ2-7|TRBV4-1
ASSQERRAGAYEQY